This T cell receptor beta chain was sequenced for a study of shared clonotypes between healthy human individuals. Study-wide context: The donor pool was made up of two women and a few men aged 18 to 49.

TCRdb's table, derived via immunoSEQ multiplex PCR, lists solely in-frame clones and lacks some. Here the sample spans hundreds of thousands of clones, around 96% being singletons. CD45RO-negative cells were positively selected for CCR7, leaving out terminally differentiated effector memory CD45RA+ cells. The donor cohort consisted entirely of Caucasian adults residing in Nashville, Tennessee. Trimming left V 1 base short and J 6 bases short, with 4 bases between. Germline values: CDR1 LNHNV, CDR2 YYDKDF (reference sequence). The CDR3 totals 11 residues. This sequence was found in a woman aged 25 to 45 in good health. Sequenced: naive CD8+ T cells sorted from blood. This chain joins TRBV15 and TRBJ2-7; D remains unclear. Written as DNA, the CDR3 is TGTGCCACCAGCAGAGGTCCCGAGCAGTACTTC. Encoded protein: CATSRGPEQYF.